The 6 T cell receptor beta chains below were found in one sample sequenced in a study of T cell repertoires in cytomegalovirus infection. TCRdb itself ran the reads through MiXCR, one entry per CDR3 protein. The sample includes about 130,000 distinct CDR3 sequences, 8.8% of them seen just once. The sequencing sample was made of PBMCs. The receptors here all came from a human donor in good health (CMV status not recorded). Some clones in this sample may be carry-over from other donors' samples.

This clonotype was observed many times. The J gene is TRBJ2-7, the V gene TRBV5-1; perhaps D is TRBD1 or TRBD2 (6 bases each). Germline V gene lookup returns CDR1 SGHRS and CDR2 YFSETQ. The CDR3 loop spans 14 amino acids. With 2 bases removed from V and 7 bases from J, the gap between germline ends came to 16 bases. The CDR3 region is CASSLGGLLGEQYF. The CDR3 region has the DNA TGCGCCAGCAGCTTAGGGGGGCTGCTGGGGGAGCAGTACTTC.

This chain connects TRBV28 to TRBJ2-6; D gene ambiguous. The CDR3 spans 17 residues. CDR1 is MDHEN and CDR2 is SYDVKM in the germline V gene. The ends were cut back, 3 bases at V and 1 base at J, with 13 bases in the middle. For the CDR3, the DNA is TGTGCCAGCAGTTTTCAGGCAGGACCTTCTGGGGCCAACGTCCTGACTTTC. This codes for CASSFQAGPSGANVLTF.

This clonotype has ten or more counts. CDR3 DNA sequence: TGTGCCAGCAGCCCATCTAGCGGGGGGGCCGGTGAGACCCAGTACTTC. Encoded protein: CASSPSSGGAGETQYF. The chain employs TRBV7-2 and TRBJ2-5, with TRBD2 matching 12 bases. CDR1 SGHTA and CDR2 FQGNSA come from the germline V gene. V shed 5 bases, J shed 5 bases, and the junction held 9 bases outside the gene matches. The CDR3 is 16 amino acids.

The rearrangement links TRBV5-1 to TRBJ2-3, with 11 bases matching TRBD2. The CDR3 is 19 residues long. Germline CDR1 SGHRS, CDR2 YFSETQ. With V trimmed by 0 bases and J by 0 bases, 9 bases remained unmatched. The CDR3 nucleotides read TGCGCCAGCAGCTTGGCCCCCTTCTCTAGCGGGGGGAGCACAGATACGCAGTATTTT. Amino acids: CASSLAPFSSGGSTDTQYF.

This clonotype was detected ten times or more. The chain links TRBV2 to TRBJ1-1; possible D gene TRBD1, 5 bases. Trimming shortened V by 1 base and J by 4 bases, and 10 bases separated the two germline ends. From germline, CDR1 is SNHLY and CDR2 FYNNEI. The CDR3 length is 14 residues. Here the CDR3 reads CASSEGRGGTEAFF. DNA for the CDR3: TGTGCCAGCAGTGAAGGTCGGGGGGGCACTGAAGCTTTCTTT.

J is TRBJ2-5 and V is TRBV5-1; TRBD2 aligns across 8 bases. V lost 5 bases, J lost 4 bases, and 7 bases stayed unmatched. This CDR3 is built from 14 residues. Germline V gene sequence: CDR1 SGHRS, CDR2 YFSETQ. The CDR3 nucleotides are TGCGCCAGCAGTATAGCGGGAAGTTCAGAGACCCAGTACTTC. Translation gives CASSIAGSSETQYF.